These T cell receptor beta chains were read from a single sample in a study of T cell repertoires in cytomegalovirus infection. TCRdb reprocessed the reads with MiXCR, giving one entry per CDR3 protein. The sample has some 800,000 distinct CDR3 sequences; about 29% are singletons. For these TCRs, the target antigens are not known. The source was cultured CD8+ T cells from PBMCs, collected from culture after CMV antigen stimulation. The receptors shown here come from a human donor in good health (CMV status not recorded). Some clones in this sample may be carry-over from other donors' samples. The conserved cysteine and the conserved F or W are not part of the CDR3 here. The listing skips clone size in some rows; elsewhere it reads once, few, many or a size class.

j_call: TRBJ2-2; clone_size: NA; v_call: TRBV4-1; cdr3_aa: ASSQGQGLTGELF
j_call: TRBJ2-1; clone_size: NA; v_call: TRBV6-5; cdr3_aa: ATGKGVTYNEQF
j_call: TRBJ2-5; clone_size: many; v_call: TRBV7-6; cdr3_aa: ASSSRTSVETQY
j_call: TRBJ2-4; clone_size: many; v_call: TRBV7-2; cdr3_aa: ASSLNSAAKNIQY
j_call: TRBJ1-1; clone_size: NA; v_call: TRBV7-8; cdr3_aa: ASSLVGQGYLNTEAF
j_call: TRBJ2-2; clone_size: NA; v_call: TRBV4-2; cdr3_aa: ASSQDGSGGLAGELF
j_call: TRBJ2-6; clone_size: many; v_call: TRBV7-9; cdr3_aa: ASSLGGSGANVLT
j_call: TRBJ2-1; clone_size: NA; v_call: TRBV27; cdr3_aa: ASSFRTSGLYNEQF
j_call: TRBJ1-6; clone_size: many; v_call: TRBV7-2; cdr3_aa: ASALSRDSRSPPLH
j_call: TRBJ1-6; clone_size: NA; v_call: TRBV12-3/TRBV12-4; cdr3_aa: ASSARGQTYNSPLH
j_call: TRBJ2-1; clone_size: few; v_call: TRBV4-1; cdr3_aa: ASSQASGESEQF
j_call: TRBJ1-1; clone_size: few; v_call: TRBV10-1; cdr3_aa: ASSENVLNTEAF
j_call: TRBJ1-1; clone_size: few; v_call: TRBV14; cdr3_aa: ASSQDRGRGPEAF
j_call: TRBJ2-4; clone_size: NA; v_call: TRBV19; cdr3_aa: ASSPGPLSLDIQY
j_call: TRBJ2-2; clone_size: few; v_call: TRBV29-1; cdr3_aa: SVEEGVGTGELF
j_call: TRBJ1-6; clone_size: many; v_call: TRBV7-6; cdr3_aa: ASSPTGEGSYNSPLH
j_call: TRBJ2-7; clone_size: NA; v_call: TRBV7-9; cdr3_aa: ASSFPNGTVIYEQY
j_call: TRBJ2-7; clone_size: many; v_call: TRBV7-2; cdr3_aa: ASSPLGVGSRY
j_call: TRBJ2-5; clone_size: few; v_call: TRBV11-2; cdr3_aa: ASSARSVLQETQY
j_call: TRBJ2-1; clone_size: NA; v_call: TRBV7-9; cdr3_aa: ASAGTSWGEQF
j_call: TRBJ1-1; clone_size: NA; v_call: TRBV19; cdr3_aa: ASTPAVRNTEAF
j_call: TRBJ2-2; clone_size: few; v_call: TRBV6-6; cdr3_aa: ASSTPDRGRGELF
j_call: TRBJ1-2; clone_size: NA; v_call: TRBV4-1; cdr3_aa: ASSQDTGQGAANYGYT
j_call: TRBJ1-1; clone_size: NA; v_call: TRBV4-1; cdr3_aa: ASSQDRGGPMNTEAF
j_call: TRBJ2-2; clone_size: many; v_call: TRBV7-6; cdr3_aa: ASSLTTGGTNTGELF
j_call: TRBJ1-2; clone_size: NA; v_call: TRBV4-1; cdr3_aa: ASSQDRGRANGYT
j_call: TRBJ2-1; clone_size: few; v_call: TRBV10-3; cdr3_aa: AISESGSNNEQF
j_call: TRBJ2-2; clone_size: few; v_call: TRBV7-6; cdr3_aa: ASSLAPVNTGELF
j_call: TRBJ2-5; clone_size: NA; v_call: TRBV12-3/TRBV12-4; cdr3_aa: ASSLRQGGSETQY
j_call: TRBJ1-5; clone_size: few; v_call: TRBV2; cdr3_aa: ASSERSQIAQH
j_call: TRBJ1-5; clone_size: few; v_call: TRBV19; cdr3_aa: ASSIAFGHSNQPQH
j_call: TRBJ2-2; clone_size: few; v_call: TRBV5-5; cdr3_aa: ASREVGVPVGELF
j_call: TRBJ2-1; clone_size: few; v_call: TRBV7-9; cdr3_aa: ASSLYREEQF
j_call: TRBJ1-5; clone_size: many; v_call: TRBV4-1; cdr3_aa: ASSQVWVSNQPQH
j_call: TRBJ1-2; clone_size: NA; v_call: TRBV4-1; cdr3_aa: ASRLTEDDGRYGYT